The clone carrying this T cell receptor (beta chain) was seen only a few times. It was during active infection that Seattle patients were enrolled and then longitudinally followed. TCRdb's table, derived via immunoSEQ multiplex PCR, lists solely in-frame clones and lacks some. Among some 260,000 clones listed, 88% were seen once. V was shortened by 4 bases and J by 4 bases, with 10 bases between the two germline ends. Germline CDR1 reads KGHSH; CDR2 reads LQKENI. There are 13 residues in the CDR3. This sample is drawn from a study of blood T cell repertoires in COVID-19. The chain recombines TRBV18 with TRBJ2-5; no definite D call. This TCR derives from a woman aged 70-85 years with COVID-19, enrolled during active disease. The sequencing input was peripheral blood. Here the CDR3 reads CASSLKVGETQYF. CDR3 in DNA: TGTGCCAGCTCACTAAAAGTCGGAGAGACCCAGTACTTC.